This TCR beta chain derives from a study of tumor-infiltrating lymphocytes in primary liver carcinoma. Looking at the study overall: Read depth, roughly 3.5 to 8 million productive TCRbeta reads, did not differ significantly between tissues. Study observations and caveats: Only about 7-24% of top clones occurred in every one of the five tumor regions. Tumors had a significantly higher top-250-clone fraction than blood (p = 0.039).

TCR beta cDNA was made from approximately 500 ng total RNA with a constant-region primer. Libraries covering TCR beta were generated through three nested multiplex PCR rounds (using a slightly modified ARM-PCR). The first two PCR rounds, roughly 9 cycles each, used TRBV1-TRBV30 forward primers and a C-beta reverse primer. Each CDR3 protein is one row after TCRdb ran MiXCR on the multiplex PCR reads. This repertoire shows more than 95,000 distinct CDR3 sequences, about four fifths found once; its top ten account for 15% to 20%. Starting material for RNA and DNA co-extraction consisted of roughly 19-31 mg of unsorted bulk tissue. The patients presented with primary liver carcinoma, which was managed through surgical resection. The CDR3 consists of 14 residues. CDR1 is SQVTM, CDR2 ANQGSEA, per germline. On this clonotype itself: The antigen is unknown. Germline is not matched at one junction end, which may reflect a read error.

Sequenced sample: liver tumor tissue from sampling region 3. Subset here: tumor region T3, left-lateral pole. This TCR was sampled from a man aged 35 to 55 with primary liver carcinoma and hepatitis B virus infection. The chain uses TRBV29-1 and TRBJ2-7; 8 nucleotides agree with TRBD2. This CDR3 reads CSVAGLVGGGEQYF. The CDR3 DNA reads TGTAGCGTCGCGGGACTAGTGGGAGGCGGCGAGCAGTACTTC.